Shown below are 5 T cell receptor beta chains from a single sample sequenced in a study of T cell repertoires in cytomegalovirus infection. Their antigens are not known. Each CDR3 protein gets one entry after TCRdb re-called the reads with MiXCR. The data contain 700,000 to 950,000 distinct CDR3 sequences, about 30% of them singletons. Sample: cultured CD8+ T cells from PBMCs, taken from culture after CMV antigen stimulation. All receptors derive from a human donor in good health (CMV status not recorded). Some clones in this sample may be carry-over from other donors' samples.

The chain is built from TRBV6-2 or TRBV6-3 and TRBJ1-5, with a tentative D call TRBD1 (6 bases). The ends were cut back, 2 bases at V and 3 bases at J, with 14 bases in the middle. This CDR3 has 16 residues. Germline V CDR1 and CDR2: MNHEY, SVGEGT. CDR3 in DNA: TGTGCCAGCAGTTACGAACCCACAGGGTACAATCAGCCCCAGCATTTT. Protein: CASSYEPTGYNQPQHF.

This clonotype was counted at least ten times. V gene TRBV7-9 combines with J gene TRBJ2-2; D unresolved. V lost 4 bases and J lost 5, with 5 bases in between. This CDR3 has 12 residues. Germline CDR1 SEHNR, CDR2 FQNEAQ (reference sequence). CDR3: CASSSRTGELFF. The CDR3 DNA reads TGTGCCAGCAGCTCTCGAACCGGGGAGCTGTTTTTT.

This clonotype came up many times. The chain joins TRBV2 to TRBJ2-3, with D possibly being TRBD1 (7 bases). Per the germline V gene, CDR1 is SNHLY and CDR2 is FYNNEI. The V gene lost 3 bases and the J gene lost 6 bases, with 16 bases spanning the gap. This CDR3 has 15 amino acids. This CDR3 reads CASSDVAGGRDTQYF. The CDR3 nucleotides are TGTGCCAGCAGTGACGTGGCAGGGGGGCGGGATACGCAGTATTTT.

In its sample, this clonotype was seen a few times. This chain uses TRBV10-3 with TRBJ2-3; the D is unclear. Trimming removed 2 bases at V and 2 bases at J, with 14 bases between. Germline V gene data show CDR1 as ENHRY and CDR2 as SYGVKD. The length of the CDR3 is 16 residues. CDR3 in amino acids: CAISEEASSLTDTQYF. The CDR3, as DNA: TGTGCCATCAGTGAGGAAGCGAGTAGCCTCACAGATACGCAGTATTTT.

This clonotype has only a few counts. The V gene is TRBV19, the J gene TRBJ2-1; the D is unclear. V was clipped by 7 bases and J by 9 bases, with 7 bases between them. The CDR3 is 10 residues long. Germline CDR1 and CDR2: LNHDA and SQIVND (reference sequence). The CDR3 DNA sequence: TGTGCCAGTAATAGTCCTGAGCAGTTCTTC. Protein: CASNSPEQFF. Full variable domain (outside the CDR3, taken from reference TRBV19 and TRBJ2-1): DGGITQSPKYLFRKEGQNVTLSCEQNLNHDAMYWYRQDPGQGLRLIYYSQIVNDFQKGDIAEGYSVSREKKESFPLTVTSAQKNPTAFYLCASNSPEQFFGPGTRLTVL.